Presented here are 18 T cell receptor beta chains from one specimen sequenced in a study of monozygotic twins with inflammatory bowel disease. Reprocessing the 5' RACE reads, TCRdb reports a single entry for every CDR3 protein and omits DNA. This table lists 200,000 to 250,000 distinct CDR3 sequences. Sequenced: blood. The receptors stem from a human donor with ulcerative colitis or Crohn's disease, or a healthy co-twin of an affected twin (not recorded which).

This chain uses TRBV12-3 or TRBV12-4 with TRBJ1-5. The CDR3 spans 15 residues. CDR3 in amino acids: CASSLAGSVNQPQHF.

This sequence joins TRBV30 and TRBJ1-6. The CDR3 loop spans 15 amino acids. CDR1 and CDR2 from the germline V gene are GTSNPN and SVGIG (reference sequence). The CDR3 is CAWSVDGDGIRPLHF.

The chain carries TRBV4-1 and TRBJ1-4; absent DNA, TCRdb's TRBD1 call cannot be checked. Germline V gene sequence: CDR1 MGHRA, CDR2 YSYEKL. CDR3 length: 15 amino acids. Here the CDR3 reads CASSQDSGGWEKLFF.

The J gene is TRBJ1-5, the V gene TRBV24-1; the TCRdb D gene call, TRBD1, has no DNA to confirm it. Germline CDR1 is KGHDR and CDR2 is SFDVKD. This CDR3 has 13 amino acids. The CDR3: CATRRGGQQPQHF.

The rearrangement links TRBV5-1 to TRBJ1-1. Germline values: CDR1 SGHRS, CDR2 YFSETQ. The CDR3 length is 14 residues. CDR3 amino acids: CASSLAGIPREAFF.

The chain couples TRBV7-9 to TRBJ1-1. The CDR3 has 17 residues. Germline V CDR1 and CDR2: SEHNR, FQNEAQ (reference sequence). CDR3 loop: CASSSIIAVGLNTEAFF.

The rearrangement joins TRBV20-1 to TRBJ1-5. CDR1 is DFQATT and CDR2 is SNEGSKA in the germline V gene (reference sequence). The CDR3 extends over 13 amino acids. CDR3 in amino acids: CSVQQGPQQPQHF.

V gene TRBV7-8 combines with J gene TRBJ2-1; as DNA is missing, the TRBD2 call by TCRdb cannot be tested. Looked up from germline, CDR1 is SGHVS and CDR2 is FQNEAQ. The CDR3 spans 16 residues. CDR3 in amino acids: CASSQPGLAGAREQFF. Full variable domain (missing parts from reference TRBV7-8 and TRBJ2-1): GAGVSQSPRYKVAKRGQDVALRCDPISGHVSLFWYQQALGQGPEFLTYFQNEAQLDKSGLPSDRFFAERPEGSVSTLKIQRTQQEDSAVYLCASSQPGLAGAREQFFGPGTRLTVL.

V usage is TRBV11-1 and J usage is TRBJ1-2; the TCRdb call, TRBD1, lacks DNA for checking. Germline CDR1 is SGHAT and CDR2 is FQDESV (reference sequence). The CDR3 extends over 18 amino acids. The CDR3 region is CASSPTRQESPRVYGYTF.

V gene TRBV28 combines with J gene TRBJ2-3; there is no DNA to check the TCRdb D call of TRBD1. The CDR3 is made up of 14 amino acids. Looked up from germline, CDR1 is MDHEN and CDR2 is SYDVKM. The CDR3 sequence is CASSSSQGIDTQYF.

The CDR3 sequence: CASNQNGNPEAFF. V gene TRBV6-5 combines with J gene TRBJ1-1. Germline V gene sequence: CDR1 MNHEY, CDR2 SVGAGI. The CDR3 totals 13 residues.

The chain employs TRBV27 and TRBJ1-2. Germline V gene sequence: CDR1 MNHEY, CDR2 SMNVEV (reference sequence). The CDR3 sequence is 13 residues long. CDR3 in amino acids: CASSPAFNYGYTF.

This chain uses TRBV11-2 with TRBJ2-3; TCRdb picks TRBD2, but there is no DNA to check that call. This CDR3 contains 13 residues. CDR1 and CDR2 (germline): SGHAT, FQNNGV. Here the CDR3 reads CASSTGVADTQYF.

The V call is TRBV5-1, the J call TRBJ2-2; TCRdb proposes TRBD1, but this gene call is untestable without DNA. The CDR3 contains 14 residues. The germline gives CDR1 SGHRS, CDR2 YFSETQ. The CDR3 loop is CASSLPDRAGELFF.

V gene TRBV18 combines with J gene TRBJ1-3. Germline assignment: CDR1 KGHSH and CDR2 LQKENI. The CDR3 runs 14 residues. The CDR3 sequence: CASSPSRVENTIYF. Together with reference TRBV18 and TRBJ1-3, the CDR3 gives the full variable domain: NAGVMQNPRHLVRRRGQEARLRCSPMKGHSHVYWYRQLPEEGLKFMVYLQKENIIDESGMPKERFSAEFPKEGPSILRIQQVVRGDSAAYFCASSPSRVENTIYFGEGSWLTVV.

This rearrangement joins TRBV6-6 to TRBJ1-1. The CDR3 sequence is 13 residues long. CDR1 MNHNY and CDR2 SVGAGI come from the germline V gene (reference sequence). CDR3: CASNRGLNTEAFF.

The V and J genes are TRBV15 and TRBJ2-1; the D call of TRBD2 rests on TCRdb alone, since no DNA is present to check it. The CDR3 has 16 residues. Germline V gene lookup returns CDR1 LNHNV and CDR2 YYDKDF (reference sequence). The CDR3 loop reads CATSTSRGGAYNEQFF.

The chain carries TRBV4-2 and TRBJ1-1; TCRdb names TRBD1, which stays unverified in the absence of DNA. Germline V lookup: CDR1 LGHNA, CDR2 YNFKEQ. The CDR3 spans 11 residues. This CDR3 reads CASSQPPGAFF.